This TCR beta chain was found in a study of cytomegalovirus exposure and HLA in healthy donors. Study-wide background: When 398 donors were genotyped, about 80% of them were found to fall in the Caucasian-associated ancestry cluster. Study findings and constraints: Earlier analysis yielded a pattern in which most TCR beta V segments were productive about 90% or about 30% of the time. An observed cluster of highly shared sequence variants was recorded as a likely sequencing artifact.

Trimming took 0 bases from V and 0 from J, leaving 10 bases between them. Per the germline V gene, CDR1 is LGHNA and CDR2 is YSLEER. The length of the CDR3 is 16 residues. Concerning this clone: Its target is unknown.

Primers included in the PCR were 60 Vbeta and 13 Jbeta primers. Clones were read by immunoSEQ multiplex PCR, and TCRdb kept only the in-frame ones, dropping some. The sample lists about 190,000 clones, roughly 73% seen once, with 1.8% in the top ten. Sequences were obtained from PBMCs. The V and J genes are TRBV4-3 and TRBJ2-3; D not certain. The TCR comes from a woman aged 25 to 45 in good health and CMV-seronegative. CDR3 protein: CASSQDLGRSTDTQYF. In DNA, the CDR3 is TGCGCCAGCAGCCAAGATCTTGGCCGTAGCACAGATACGCAGTATTTT.